The next 21 T cell receptor beta chains were all read from a single sample in a study of blood T cell repertoires in COVID-19. Measured with immunoSEQ multiplex PCR; TCRdb has only the in-frame clones, and not every one. The repertoire includes about 310,000 clones, 85% to 90% of them detected once, and roughly 1% sits in the top ten. Input material: peripheral blood. All receptors derive from a woman aged 40 to 50 with COVID-19, enrolled during active disease.

The V call is TRBV27, the J call TRBJ2-7, with 14 bases lining up with TRBD2. The CDR3 runs to 17 residues. CDR1 MNHEY and CDR2 SMNVEV come from the germline V gene (reference sequence). The ends lost 0 bases at V and 4 bases at J; junction bases unmatched: 5. Written as DNA, the CDR3 is TGTGCCAGCAGTTTATCCGGGACTAGCGGGGGTGGGTACGAGCAGTACTTC. It translates to CASSLSGTSGGGYEQYF.

This chain links TRBV9 with TRBJ2-7; 8 nucleotides match TRBD1. Germline CDR1 reads SGDLS; CDR2 reads YYNGEE. The CDR3 contains 14 residues. Germline trimming cut 4 bases from V and 2 bases from J; bases unmatched to any gene: 5. The CDR3 nucleotides are TGTGCCAGCAGCCTTCGACAGGGGCCCTACGAGCAGTACTTC. Its protein product is CASSLRQGPYEQYF.

The rearrangement joins TRBV7-2 to TRBJ2-5; D unresolved. Germline loops: CDR1 SGHTA, CDR2 FQGNSA. V lost 3 bases, J lost 0 bases, and 8 bases lay in between. The length of the CDR3 is 14 residues. The CDR3 sequence: CASSFLGYQETQYF. CDR3 sequence (DNA): TGTGCCAGCAGCTTCCTAGGCTACCAAGAGACCCAGTACTTC.

V is TRBV15 and J is TRBJ1-6; the match to TRBD1 covers 8 bases. From germline, CDR1 is LNHNV and CDR2 YYDKDF (reference sequence). The ends lost 5 bases at V and 7 bases at J; junction bases unmatched: 7. The CDR3 runs 15 residues. The CDR3 sequence: CATSSRTGKNSPLHF. The CDR3, as DNA: TGTGCCACCAGCTCCCGGACAGGGAAGAATTCACCCCTCCACTTT. Filled out from reference TRBV15 and TRBJ1-6, the complete variable domain reads DAMVIQNPRYQVTQFGKPVTLSCSQTLNHNVMYWYQQKSSQAPKLLFHYYDKDFNNEADTPDNFQSRRPNTSFCFLDIRSPGLGDTAMYLCATSSRTGKNSPLHFGNGTRLTVT.

CDR3 DNA: TGTGCCAGCAGCCTCGCGACAGGGTCGGGTGAGCAGTTCTTC. Protein: CASSLATGSGEQFF. The rearrangement joins TRBV7-3 to TRBJ2-1; 7 nucleotides agree with TRBD1. Per the germline V gene, CDR1 is SGHTA and CDR2 is FQGTGA. The V gene end was trimmed by 5 bases and the J gene end by 9 bases; junction bases not matched to a gene: 10. This CDR3 is 14 amino acids long. Using reference TRBV7-3 and TRBJ2-1 for the parts outside the CDR3, the full variable domain is GAGVSQTPSNKVTEKGKYVELRCDPISGHTALYWYRQSLGQGPEFLIYFQGTGAADDSGLPNDRFFAVRPEGSVSTLKIQRTERGDSAVYLCASSLATGSGEQFFGPGTRLTVL.

This clone was observed at least ten times. The rearrangement uses TRBV18 and TRBJ2-7; 8 bases are shared with TRBD1. Germline loops: CDR1 KGHSH, CDR2 LQKENI. The CDR3 has 17 amino acids. V gave up 0 bases and J gave up 3 bases; unmatched junction bases: 10. The chain's CDR3 is CASSPPLGQGAHYEQYF. The CDR3, as DNA: TGTGCCAGCTCACCACCCCTCGGTCAGGGGGCCCACTACGAGCAGTACTTC. Complete variable domain (other parts from reference TRBV18 and TRBJ2-7): NAGVMQNPRHLVRRRGQEARLRCSPMKGHSHVYWYRQLPEEGLKFMVYLQKENIIDESGMPKERFSAEFPKEGPSILRIQQVVRGDSAAYFCASSPPLGQGAHYEQYFGPGTRLTVT.

The chain is built from TRBV19 and TRBJ1-1; perhaps TRBD1 as D (5 bases). The germline CDR1 and CDR2 sequences are LNHDA and SQIVND (reference sequence). This CDR3 is 14 amino acids long. V was pared by 9 bases and J by 4 bases, with 18 bases between. CDR3 sequence: CASRLLGGGTEAFF. In nucleotides, the CDR3 is TGTGCCAGCCGCCTTTTGGGGGGTGGCACTGAAGCTTTCTTT.

There are a few counts of this clone. The J gene is TRBJ2-1, the V gene TRBV7-2, with TRBD2 identical over 13 bases. The J segment lost 2 bases and the V segment lost 2 bases, leaving 9 bases of the junction unmatched. Germline assignment: CDR1 SGHTA and CDR2 FQGNSA. CDR3 length equals 19 residues. In nucleotides, the CDR3 is TGTGCCAGCAGCTTACCTACTAGGACTAGCGGGGGCACCTACAATGAGCAGTTCTTC. Residues: CASSLPTRTSGGTYNEQFF. The whole variable domain, filled in from reference TRBV7-2 and TRBJ2-1, reads GAGVSQSPSNKVTEKGKDVELRCDPISGHTALYWYRQSLGQGLEFLIYFQGNSAPDKSGLPSDRFSAERTGGSVSTLTIQRTQQEDSAVYLCASSLPTRTSGGTYNEQFFGPGTRLTVL.

The gene calls are TRBV19 and TRBJ2-2; 10 bases match TRBD1. The CDR3 loop spans 17 amino acids. V lost 3 bases, J lost 2 bases, and 6 bases stayed unmatched. Germline lookup yields CDR1 LNHDA and CDR2 SQIVND (reference sequence). In DNA form, the CDR3 reads TGTGCCAGTAGTATCGACAGGGGGCGCGGAAACACCGGGGAGCTGTTTTTT. Translated, it gives CASSIDRGRGNTGELFF.

CDR3 in amino acids: CASSYSLVRGSYEQYF. The DNA of the CDR3 is TGTGCCAGCAGTTACTCCCTGGTAAGAGGCTCCTACGAGCAGTACTTC. The chain couples TRBV6-2 or TRBV6-3 to TRBJ2-7; no firm D call. Germline V gene lookup returns CDR1 MNHEY and CDR2 SVGEGT. The CDR3 runs to 16 residues. Trimming left V 0 bases short and J 0 bases short, with 12 bases between.

The rearrangement links TRBV6-2 or TRBV6-3 to TRBJ2-3, with TRBD2 identical over 15 bases. The germline V gene has CDR1 MNHEY and CDR2 SVGEGT. The CDR3 is 18 residues long. The V and J ends lost 4 bases and 2 bases, in that order; junction bases with no gene match: 7. The CDR3 coding sequence is TGTGCCAGCAGTTTCGATGGGACTAGCGGGGGGCACACAGATACGCAGTATTTT. It is translated as CASSFDGTSGGHTDTQYF.

This clone was counted a single time. The chain couples TRBV7-3 to TRBJ2-5; 10 positions match TRBD2. CDR1 is SGHTA, CDR2 FQGTGA, per germline. The CDR3 length is 17 residues. The V gene end was trimmed by 0 bases and the J gene end by 4 bases; junction bases not matched to a gene: 8. The CDR3 DNA reads TGTGCCAGCAGCTTAACGGGGTCTAGCGGGAGTCGAGAGACCCAGTACTTC. It specifies CASSLTGSSGSRETQYF. The variable domain in full, with the rest retrieved from reference TRBV7-3 and TRBJ2-5, is GAGVSQTPSNKVTEKGKYVELRCDPISGHTALYWYRQSLGQGPEFLIYFQGTGAADDSGLPNDRFFAVRPEGSVSTLKIQRTERGDSAVYLCASSLTGSSGSRETQYFGPGTRLLVL.

J is TRBJ2-7 and V is TRBV27, with a weak D call TRBD2 (6 bases). Germline CDR1 is MNHEY and CDR2 is SMNVEV (reference sequence). The CDR3 runs to 14 residues. The V end lost 5 bases, the J end lost 1 base, and 12 bases lay between the germline ends. The CDR3 reads CASSQRRASYEQYF. Here the CDR3 DNA reads TGTGCCAGCAGTCAAAGGAGGGCTTCCTACGAGCAGTACTTC.

This chain links TRBV3-1 (or the pseudogene TRBV3-2) with TRBJ2-5, with D tentatively TRBD1 (6 bases). The V gene's germline CDR1 is LGHDT and CDR2 YNNKEL (reference sequence). Trimming removed 8 bases from V and 6 bases from J, with 13 bases in between. The length of the CDR3 is 12 residues. This CDR3 is CASAHREKTQYF. DNA of the CDR3: TGTGCCAGCGCCCACAGGGAAAAGACCCAGTACTTC.

This chain uses TRBV5-4 with TRBJ1-2; possibly TRBD1 for D (5 bases). The V end lost 0 bases, the J end lost 6 bases, and 9 bases lay between the germline ends. The CDR3 extends over 13 amino acids. Per the germline V gene, CDR1 is SGHNT and CDR2 is YYREEE (reference sequence). The CDR3 region is CASSLETGDGYTF. As DNA, the CDR3 is TGTGCCAGCAGCTTGGAGACGGGGGATGGCTACACCTTC. The full variable domain, in which reference TRBV5-4 and TRBJ1-2 provide the parts outside the CDR3, is ETGVTQSPTHLIKTRGQQVTLRCSSQSGHNTVSWYQQALGQGPQFIFQYYREEENGRGNFPPRFSGLQFPNYSSELNVNALELDDSALYLCASSLETGDGYTFGSGTRLTVV.

The CDR3 protein is CASSIAAGLAGGLYNEQFF. CDR3 nucleotides: TGTGCCAGTAGTATAGCGGCGGGACTAGCGGGAGGGCTGTACAATGAGCAGTTCTTC. This chain links TRBV19 with TRBJ2-1; 16 bases map to TRBD2. Trimming took 1 base from V and 4 from J; bases not matched to a gene: 7. This CDR3 contains 19 residues. Germline CDR1 LNHDA, CDR2 SQIVND (reference sequence).

The chain employs TRBV5-4 and TRBJ1-4; 7 bases fit TRBD1. Per germline, CDR1 SGHNT and CDR2 YYREEE (reference sequence). The CDR3 has 15 residues. Trimming at V came to 4 bases and at J to 7 bases, leaving 10 bases not matched to a gene. The CDR3: CASSRGGQTIEKLFF. Written as DNA, the CDR3 is TGTGCCAGCAGCCGGGGGGGACAGACAATTGAAAAACTGTTTTTT.

The chain uses TRBV19 and TRBJ1-1; D possibly corresponds to TRBD1 (6 bases). CDR3 size: 14 residues. The germline V and J ends were trimmed by 0 bases and 1 base, with 6 bases remaining between them. Germline CDR1 and CDR2: LNHDA and SQIVND (reference sequence). CDR3 DNA sequence: TGTGCCAGTAGTATAGACAGGGGGAACACTGAAGCTTTCTTT. Protein: CASSIDRGNTEAFF.

This rearrangement joins TRBV21-1 to TRBJ1-4; whether TRBD1, the table's D call, matches the DNA was not checked. TRBV21-1 is assigned pseudogene status. The CDR3 runs to 13 residues. The CDR3 loop reads CAICRGKEEKLFF. The CDR3, as DNA: TGTGCCATCTGCAGGGGAAAGGAAGAAAAACTGTTTTTT.

The chain recombines TRBV5-1 with TRBJ1-3, with 8 bases aligning to TRBD1. Germline CDR1 and CDR2: SGHRS and YFSETQ. V was pared by 2 bases and J by 4 bases, with 11 bases of the junction left unmatched. This CDR3 is 17 amino acids long. In DNA form, the CDR3 reads TGCGCCAGCAGCTTTACCGGGACAGGCAATCCCGGAAACACCATATATTTT. Amino acid sequence: CASSFTGTGNPGNTIYF.

The chain is built from TRBV7-2 and TRBJ2-3; 10 bases align to TRBD2. The V segment lost 5 bases and the J segment 2 bases; nucleotides outside the gene matches: 7. From germline, CDR1 is SGHTA and CDR2 FQGNSA. This CDR3 spans 16 amino acids. The DNA for the CDR3 is TGTGCCAGCAGCCCGCTAGCGGGGGCTCTCACAGATACGCAGTATTTT. It translates to CASSPLAGALTDTQYF.